The clone carrying this TCR beta chain turned up a few times. The CDR3 covers 15 residues. The V end was cut by 8 bases, the J end by 2 bases, with 17 bases between. Germline CDR1 reads MNHEY; CDR2 reads SVGEGT. These data come from a study of human T cells and chemical hapten exposure. Time point specified: patch test 1, 2 weeks after DPC sensitization. The treatment is: therapeutic diphenylcyclopropenone sensitization with weekly scalp DPC. From the RACE reads, TCRdb called clonotypes with MiXCR, one entry per CDR3 protein. The sample carries 300,000 to 400,000 distinct CDR3 sequences, about 7% recorded once.

The TCR was taken from a woman aged 18 to 35 with alopecia areata. Some clones in this sample may be carry-over from other donors' samples. The genes are TRBV6-2 or TRBV6-3 and TRBJ2-3; possible D gene TRBD1, 6 bases. The sample consisted of whole blood, taken in connection with sensitization to the hapten diphenylcyclopropenone (DPC). CDR3 DNA: TGTGCCAGCTTCCCGGACAGAACTTACACAGATACGCAGTATTTT. This gives the protein CASFPDRTYTDTQYF.